This entry lists 13 T cell receptor beta chains sequenced from one sample in a study of T cell responses to AZD1222 COVID-19 vaccine. Method: immunoSEQ multiplex PCR; TCRdb's copy keeps in-frame clones and lacks some. The sample shows roughly 130,000 clones, about 90% of them seen only once. The material was peripheral blood, obtained 28 days after the second dose of the MenACWY control vaccine. The origin of the receptors is an adult who received the MenACWY meningococcal vaccine as a control.

This rearrangement joins TRBV23-1 to TRBJ2-1; TRBD1 is a possible D gene (5 bases). TRBV23-1 is an open reading frame whose function is uncertain. V was pared by 4 bases and J by 0 bases, with 22 bases between. The CDR3 spans 19 residues. Here the CDR3 DNA reads TGCGCCAGCAGTCCTGGGTCCCAGGGCCCTTTAAGCTCCTACAATGAGCAGTTCTTC. Translated: CASSPGSQGPLSSYNEQFF.

J is TRBJ2-7 and V is TRBV18; 8 nucleotides align to TRBD1. In germline, CDR1 is KGHSH, CDR2 LQKENI. V trimming: 2 bases; J trimming: 6 bases; junction bases outside the gene matches: 9. The CDR3 contains 15 residues. In nucleotides, the CDR3 is TGTGCCAGCTCACCAATACAGGGGGAAAGGGGCGAGCAGTACTTC. It yields the protein CASSPIQGERGEQYF.

This chain links TRBV18 with TRBJ2-7; a possible D gene is TRBD1 (5 bases). Germline V gene lookup returns CDR1 KGHSH and CDR2 LQKENI. This CDR3 has 17 amino acids. V was pared by 4 bases and J by 2 bases, with 21 bases between. CDR3 loop: CASSQFSLVQATYEQYF. The CDR3 coding sequence is TGTGCCAGCTCACAATTTTCTCTAGTACAGGCGACCTACGAGCAGTACTTC.

The chain joins TRBV6-2 or TRBV6-3 to TRBJ2-7; no clear D. Germline V CDR1 and CDR2: MNHEY, SVGEGT. Trimming stripped 2 bases from V and 2 bases from J, with 10 bases between. There are 14 residues in the CDR3. The CDR3 sequence is CASSYSGEPYEQYF. The CDR3 bases are TGTGCCAGCAGTTACAGTGGAGAGCCCTACGAGCAGTACTTC.

The CDR3 DNA is TGTGCCAGCAGCTTAGGACTAGCGGACACCGGGGAGCTGTTTTTT. Translating gives CASSLGLADTGELFF. J is TRBJ2-2 and V is TRBV11-3, with 9 bases identical to TRBD2. V shed 1 base and J 3 bases; nucleotides not matched to a gene: 0. The germline V gene encodes CDR1 SGHNT and CDR2 YENEEA. The CDR3 runs 15 residues.

This clone showed up just once. The chain carries TRBV19 and TRBJ2-4, with D unclear. Germline V gene data show CDR1 as LNHDA and CDR2 as SQIVND (reference sequence). The CDR3 sequence is 14 residues long. V was pared by 6 bases and J by 0 bases, with 9 bases between. The CDR3 reads CASRQTLAKNIQYF. As DNA, the CDR3 is TGTGCCAGTAGACAGACTCTAGCCAAAAACATTCAGTACTTC.

V usage is TRBV24-1 and J usage is TRBJ2-7, with 9 bases matching TRBD2. The ends lost 3 bases at V and 4 bases at J; junction bases unmatched: 9. Germline V gene lookup returns CDR1 KGHDR and CDR2 SFDVKD. The CDR3 is made up of 16 amino acids. CDR3 bases: TGTGCCACCAGTGATCCATCAGCGGGAGGTGGTTACGAGCAGTACTTC. Amino acid sequence: CATSDPSAGGGYEQYF.

The J gene is TRBJ2-1, the V gene TRBV19; 9 bases align to TRBD2. Germline V gene lookup returns CDR1 LNHDA and CDR2 SQIVND (reference sequence). The CDR3 sequence is 18 residues long. Trimming removed 4 bases from V and 3 bases from J; junction bases left unmatched: 13. CDR3 sequence reads: CASSTDFKRGARYNEQFF. CDR3 nucleotides: TGTGCCAGTAGTACAGACTTCAAGCGGGGGGCACGCTACAATGAGCAGTTCTTC.

The chain recombines TRBV5-5 with TRBJ2-3, with 10 bases identical to TRBD2. The junction had 13 bases not matched to a gene; V was cut back by 1 base and J by 5 bases. This CDR3 contains 18 residues. Germline V lookup: CDR1 SGHKS, CDR2 YYEKEE (reference sequence). Written as DNA, the CDR3 is TGTGCCAGCAGCTTGAGGCTAGCGGGAGCCCTGGATCGAGATACGCAGTATTTT. As protein: CASSLRLAGALDRDTQYF.

This chain links TRBV28 with TRBJ2-6, with a weak D call TRBD1 (5 bases). This CDR3 is built from 16 residues. Trimming took 6 bases from V and 6 from J, leaving 18 bases between them. CDR1 MDHEN and CDR2 SYDVKM come from the germline V gene. CDR3 DNA sequence: TGTGCCAGCAGCCCTACCTCAGGGAACTTGGCCAACGTCCTGACTTTC. Its protein product is CASSPTSGNLANVLTF.

The chain couples TRBV18 to TRBJ2-3; D gene uncertain. Between the trimmed V and J ends, which lost 3 bases and 3 bases, there was a span of 7 bases. There are 13 residues in the CDR3. Germline lookup yields CDR1 KGHSH and CDR2 LQKENI. CDR3 DNA: TGTGCCAGCTCACCTGAGGTGACAGATACGCAGTATTTT. The encoded protein is CASSPEVTDTQYF.

This chain joins TRBV3-1 (or the pseudogene TRBV3-2) and TRBJ1-2; D not certain. The CDR3 covers 12 residues. Germline CDR1 and CDR2: LGHDT and YNNKEL (reference sequence). With 2 bases removed from V and 8 bases from J, the gap between germline ends came to 9 bases. Written as DNA, the CDR3 is TGTGCCAGCAGCCAACCTGTGGTCGGCTACACCTTC. This sequence encodes CASSQPVVGYTF.

The J gene is TRBJ1-6, the V gene TRBV5-6; 8 bases fit TRBD1. CDR3 length equals 14 residues. Trimming took 7 bases from V and 5 from J; bases not matched to a gene: 5. Germline-derived CDR1 and CDR2 are SGHDT and YYEEEE. DNA of the CDR3: TGTGCCAGCCTCCGACAGGGGAATAATTCACCCCTCCACTTT. Its translation: CASLRQGNNSPLHF.